This T cell receptor beta chain was sequenced for a study of T cells after yellow fever vaccination. Study-wide points: Researchers cautioned that FACS-sorted repertoires could harbor abundant clonotypes contaminating from the bulk population. Weaker overall, the secondary response nonetheless peaked faster (day 5 versus 15). Booster samples showed a return of most primary-vaccination clones (about 97% CD4, approximately 88% CD8).

In its sample, this clonotype was seen a few times. The antigen remains undetermined. TCRdb called the 5' RACE reads again in MiXCR, with one record for every CDR3 protein. The sample has around 310,000 distinct CDR3 sequences, 8.5% to 9% seen once. The V end was cut by 3 bases, the J end by 5 bases, with 16 bases between. The CDR3 extends over 14 amino acids. Germline V gene sequence: CDR1 SQVTM, CDR2 ANQGSEA. The TCR originated in a man younger than 35 who received the YFV17D yellow fever vaccine. The V call is TRBV29-1, the J call TRBJ1-1; a possible D gene is TRBD1 (5 bases). This specimen was PBMCs, taken on the day of the first yellow fever vaccination. This CDR3 is CSVEGRSGNTEAFF. Written as DNA, the CDR3 is TGCAGCGTTGAGGGACGCTCTGGGAATACTGAAGCTTTCTTT.